Below, 11 T cell receptor beta chains from the same sample are listed, as sequenced in a study of CD8 T cells in Susac syndrome. The RNA, roughly 0.45 to 1 ug, was put through reverse transcription using random hexamers. TCRdb reanalysed the immunoSEQ multiplex PCR reads using MiXCR and keeps one entry per CDR3 protein. The data hold fewer than 200,000 distinct CDR3 sequences, with 85% to 95% observed a single time. Sequenced: CD4+ T cells from PBMCs. These receptors all stem from a human donor with Susac syndrome.

CDR3 region: CASRGTERNTIYF. In DNA form, the CDR3 reads TGTGCCAGCAGGGGGACGGAGAGAAACACCATATATTTT. This sequence joins TRBV6-1 and TRBJ1-3; tentatively, D is TRBD1 (5 bases). Trimming cost V 6 bases and J 5 bases, with 11 bases left between them. The CDR3 covers 13 residues. The germline CDR1 and CDR2 sequences are MNHNS and SASEGT.

The rearrangement uses TRBV4-2 and TRBJ2-3; D gene ambiguous. The germline V gene encodes CDR1 LGHNA and CDR2 YNFKEQ. The CDR3 length is 15 residues. V dropped 5 bases and J dropped 2 bases, with 14 bases sitting between them. The CDR3 nucleotides are TGTGCCAGCAGCTACAACGGCGCCGCCACAGATACGCAGTATTTT. Amino acid sequence: CASSYNGAATDTQYF.

The count of this clonotype is one. The chain uses TRBV2 and TRBJ1-1; possible D gene TRBD1, 6 bases. Germline CDR1 is SNHLY and CDR2 is FYNNEI. The length of the CDR3 is 12 residues. V was cut by 6 bases and J by 7 bases, with 12 bases left in between. In nucleotides, the CDR3 is TGTGCCAGCAGGGACAGCGAACGTGAAGCTTTCTTT. Translation gives CASRDSEREAFF.

The DNA for the CDR3 is TGCGCCAGCGCCCTCGACCGGCGGAGCACAGATACGCAGTATTTT. Its translation is CASALDRRSTDTQYF. This rearrangement joins TRBV4-3 to TRBJ2-3; D ambiguous. Per the germline V gene, CDR1 is LGHNA and CDR2 is YSLEER. The CDR3 extends over 15 amino acids. Trimming stripped 8 bases from V and 0 bases from J, with 15 bases between.

In this sample, this clonotype turned up a few times. The chain employs TRBV12-3 or TRBV12-4 and TRBJ1-2, with D hard to call. V dropped 3 bases and J dropped 4 bases, with 6 bases sitting between them. This CDR3 spans 12 amino acids. CDR3 amino acids: CASSFQSYGYTF. The CDR3 DNA sequence: TGTGCCAGCAGTTTCCAATCCTATGGCTACACCTTC.

This chain uses TRBV7-8 with TRBJ1-1, with TRBD1 matching over 11 bases. The CDR3 length is 15 residues. V lost 5 bases to trimming and J lost 6 bases; unmatched junction nucleotides: 8. Looked up from germline, CDR1 is SGHVS and CDR2 is FQNEAQ. CDR3 DNA sequence: TGTGCCAGCAGCCACAGGAGGGACAGGGGGGCTGAAGCTTTCTTT. It yields the protein CASSHRRDRGAEAFF. The whole variable domain, filled in from reference TRBV7-8 and TRBJ1-1, reads GAGVSQSPRYKVAKRGQDVALRCDPISGHVSLFWYQQALGQGPEFLTYFQNEAQLDKSGLPSDRFFAERPEGSVSTLKIQRTQQEDSAVYLCASSHRRDRGAEAFFGQGTRLTVV.

The chain joins TRBV20-1 to TRBJ1-6, with a tentative D call TRBD1 (5 bases). The germline gives CDR1 DFQATT, CDR2 SNEGSKA (reference sequence). V lost 5 bases and J 3 bases, leaving 14 bases between the germline ends. The CDR3 consists of 15 residues. The CDR3 coding sequence is TGCAGTGCTCGACAGCGGACCCTCTATAATTCACCCCTCCACTTT. It translates to CSARQRTLYNSPLHF.

The chain couples TRBV2 to TRBJ1-5; D call uncertain. The CDR3 sequence is 15 residues long. Germline V gene lookup returns CDR1 SNHLY and CDR2 FYNNEI. The V end was cut by 6 bases, the J end by 3 bases, with 15 bases between. The CDR3 DNA follows: TGTGCCAGCAGAGAACACGACACACTCAATCAGCCCCAGCATTTT. Its translation is CASREHDTLNQPQHF. Full variable domain (rest looked up from reference TRBV2 and TRBJ1-5): EPEVTQTPSHQVTQMGQEVILRCVPISNHLYFYWYRQILGQKVEFLVSFYNNEISEKSEIFDDQFSVERPDGSNFTLKIRSTKLEDSAMYFCASREHDTLNQPQHFGDGTRLSIL.

The V and J genes are TRBV3-1 and TRBJ2-3; maybe TRBD2 (5 bases). CDR3 length: 12 amino acids. Germline lookup yields CDR1 LGHDT and CDR2 YNNKEL (reference sequence). V was trimmed by 7 bases and J by 5 bases, leaving 10 bases between them. CDR3 residues: CASTIEGDTQYF. The CDR3 bases are TGTGCCAGCACCATCGAGGGAGATACGCAGTATTTT.

This sequence joins TRBV6-6 and TRBJ2-2; D remains ambiguous. The CDR3 is 14 amino acids. The V gene lost 11 bases and the J gene lost 0 bases, with 13 bases spanning the gap. CDR1 MNHNY and CDR2 SVGAGI come from the germline V gene (reference sequence). CDR3 sequence: CAAHNTPNTGELFF. CDR3 nucleotide sequence: TGTGCCGCACACAATACCCCGAACACCGGGGAGCTGTTTTTT.

This clonotype occurred once. The chain combines TRBV3-1 with TRBJ2-5; the D gene is possibly TRBD1 (5 bases). The CDR3 covers 12 residues. V dropped 2 bases and J dropped 6 bases, with 7 bases sitting between them. CDR1 LGHDT and CDR2 YNNKEL come from the germline V gene (reference sequence). The chain's CDR3 is CASSQRGKTQYF. The CDR3 coding sequence is TGTGCCAGCAGCCAAAGGGGAAAGACCCAGTACTTC.